This entry lists 14 T cell receptor beta chains sequenced from one sample in a study of cytotoxic CD8 clonotypes in ibrutinib-treated CLL. Sequencing used immunoSEQ multiplex PCR; TCRdb keeps in-frame clones, though not all of them. The table includes fewer than 400,000 clones, roughly two thirds detected once. The sample was PBMCs, taken after 36 months of ibrutinib treatment. The receptors were sampled from a human donor with chronic lymphocytic leukemia.

The chain uses TRBV19 and TRBJ1-5, with 9 bases that match TRBD1. The CDR3 consists of 15 residues. Trimming at V came to 3 bases and at J to 5 bases, leaving 5 bases not matched to a gene. Germline-derived CDR1 and CDR2 are LNHDA and SQIVND (reference sequence). The CDR3 nucleotides are TGTGCCAGTAGTATTCGGACAGGGGAATATCAGCCCCAGCATTTT. It translates to CASSIRTGEYQPQHF.

The gene calls are TRBV6-1 and TRBJ1-5; D unclear. The ends were cut back, 4 bases at V and 2 bases at J, with 12 bases in the middle. From germline, CDR1 is MNHNS and CDR2 SASEGT. The CDR3 totals 15 residues. The CDR3, as DNA: TGTGCCAGCAGTGTTGTGGACGTGGGCAATCAGCCCCAGCATTTT. It translates to CASSVVDVGNQPQHF.

The chain has TRBV5-6 and TRBJ1-4; D call uncertain. Germline loops: CDR1 SGHDT, CDR2 YYEEEE. Between the trimmed V and J ends, which lost 4 bases and 14 bases, there was a span of 15 bases. The length of the CDR3 is 12 residues. The CDR3 coding sequence is TGTGCCAGCAGCATAAACAGAGAAGATCTGTTTTTT. This codes for CASSINREDLFF.

The chain combines TRBV18 with TRBJ2-3; 10 bases align to TRBD2. Germline assignment: CDR1 KGHSH and CDR2 LQKENI. V trimming: 0 bases; J trimming: 4 bases; junction bases outside the gene matches: 10. This CDR3 has 18 residues. The chain's CDR3 is CASSPPLLLAGVPDTQYF. The CDR3 DNA follows: TGTGCCAGCTCACCACCACTACTCCTAGCGGGAGTCCCAGATACGCAGTATTTT.

The genes are TRBV4-3 and TRBJ2-1, with 10 bases identical to TRBD2. V was pared by 0 bases and J by 9 bases, with 11 bases of the junction left unmatched. The CDR3 totals 17 residues. Germline CDR1 LGHNA, CDR2 YSLEER. DNA for the CDR3: TGCGCCAGCAGCCAAGATTCCAGCGGGAGGGCCTCGGTTGAGCAGTTCTTC. It translates to CASSQDSSGRASVEQFF.

This clone turned up a few times. The V call is TRBV19, the J call TRBJ1-3; D is unresolved. CDR1 and CDR2 from the germline V gene are LNHDA and SQIVND (reference sequence). The CDR3 totals 13 residues. V gave up 1 base and J gave up 4 bases, with 5 bases separating them. CDR3 sequence: CASSIAYGNTIYF. DNA for the CDR3: TGTGCCAGTAGTATAGCGTACGGAAACACCATATATTTT. The entire variable domain, with the rest obtained from reference TRBV19 and TRBJ1-3, is as follows: DGGITQSPKYLFRKEGQNVTLSCEQNLNHDAMYWYRQDPGQGLRLIYYSQIVNDFQKGDIAEGYSVSREKKESFPLTVTSAQKNPTAFYLCASSIAYGNTIYFGEGSWLTVV.

The chain links TRBV5-1 to TRBJ2-3; 14 bases agree with TRBD2. Germline V gene lookup returns CDR1 SGHRS and CDR2 YFSETQ. Trimming cost V 4 bases and J 2 bases; bases outside gene matches: 6. The CDR3 contains 17 residues. CDR3 loop: CASSRGLAGGYTDTQYF. The CDR3 DNA is TGCGCCAGCAGCCGCGGACTAGCGGGGGGCTACACAGATACGCAGTATTTT.

This clone was detected a few times. V and J are TRBV28 and TRBJ1-4, with unresolved D. The V end lost 4 bases, the J end lost 5 bases, and 17 bases lay between the germline ends. CDR1 and CDR2 from the germline V gene are MDHEN and SYDVKM. CDR3 length equals 16 residues. The CDR3 bases are TGTGCCAGCAGTTCAACCCTACTAGACGCCAATGAAAAACTGTTTTTT. The encoded protein is CASSSTLLDANEKLFF. Based on the CDR3 plus reference TRBV28 and TRBJ1-4, the full variable domain is DVKVTQSSRYLVKRTGEKVFLECVQDMDHENMFWYRQDPGLGLRLIYFSYDVKMKEKGDIPEGYSVSREKKERFSLILESASTNQTSMYLCASSSTLLDANEKLFFGSGTQLSVL.

The chain is built from TRBV13 and TRBJ1-4; 11 bases map to TRBD1. Losses at the gene ends were 2 bases for V and 7 bases for J; bases not matched to a gene: 6. From germline, CDR1 is PRHDT and CDR2 FYEKMQ (reference sequence). The CDR3 is 16 amino acids. CDR3 loop: CASSLFGQGAREKLFF. The CDR3 DNA follows: TGTGCCAGCAGCTTATTTGGACAGGGGGCGCGTGAAAAACTGTTTTTT.

V is TRBV27 and J is TRBJ2-7, with D hard to call. Between the trimmed V and J ends, which lost 5 bases and 1 base, there was a span of 12 bases. Germline CDR1 MNHEY, CDR2 SMNVEV (reference sequence). This CDR3 comprises 14 residues. The CDR3 bases are TGTGCCAGCAGTCCCGCCGGCAGATCCTACGAGCAGTACTTC. It translates to CASSPAGRSYEQYF.

The chain uses TRBV4-1 and TRBJ2-1; possibly TRBD1 for D (5 bases). V was cut by 3 bases and J by 7 bases, with 13 bases left in between. The germline V gene encodes CDR1 MGHRA and CDR2 YSYEKL. The CDR3 loop spans 14 amino acids. The CDR3 loop is CASSHFPGNNEQFF. The CDR3 DNA is TGCGCCAGCAGCCATTTTCCAGGGAATAATGAGCAGTTCTTC.

This clone was found a few times. This chain uses TRBV6-1 with TRBJ2-7, with TRBD1 matching over 8 bases. The CDR3 spans 13 residues. V shed 4 bases and J 5 bases; nucleotides not matched to a gene: 4. Per the germline V gene, CDR1 is MNHNS and CDR2 is SASEGT. CDR3 protein: CASSGTGFHEQYF. CDR3 nucleotides: TGTGCCAGCAGTGGGACAGGGTTCCACGAGCAGTACTTC.

The CDR3 is CASSFGGPFSTDTQYF. CDR3 nucleotide sequence: TGCGCCAGCAGCTTTGGGGGACCGTTTAGCACAGATACGCAGTATTTT. This chain connects TRBV5-1 to TRBJ2-3, with D perhaps given as TRBD1 or TRBD2 (5 bases each). The CDR3 length is 16 residues. CDR1 and CDR2 from the germline V gene are SGHRS and YFSETQ. The V end lost 2 bases, the J end lost 0 bases, and 13 bases lay between the germline ends.

The CDR3 nucleotides are TGCGCCAGCACCGGGACAGGGGCGGCTAGCGGAGCTCGTAATGAGCAGTTCTTC. Its protein is CASTGTGAASGARNEQFF. The chain has TRBV4-1 and TRBJ2-1, with TRBD1 identical over 10 bases. The germline CDR1 and CDR2 sequences are MGHRA and YSYEKL. Trimming at V came to 7 bases and at J to 7 bases, leaving 19 bases not matched to a gene. CDR3 length: 18 amino acids.